This TCR beta chain is drawn from a study of cytotoxic CD8 clonotypes in ibrutinib-treated CLL. Across the study: Responses: some 25 partial, 2 complete; after median around 70 months, around 14 stayed remitted, around 12 progressed.

Notes on this clone: What it binds is not known.

Libraries were prepared by immunoSEQ multiplex PCR; TCRdb keeps only in-frame clonotypes and omits some of them. The sample shows 150,000 to 200,000 clones, over 75% of them seen only once. The CDR3 is 17 amino acids. Germline CDR1 reads KGHSH; CDR2 reads LQKENI. V lost 1 base, J lost 5 bases, and 6 bases stayed unmatched. Study results and limitations: Under therapy, public clonotypes either contracted or stayed stable, and they were uncommon.

The receptor was derived from a human donor with chronic lymphocytic leukemia. This chain links TRBV18 with TRBJ2-1; 12 bases are a match to TRBD2. The sample was PBMCs, taken at disease progression, from a patient treated with ibrutinib. CDR3 sequence: CASSPRPSGRANNEQFF. The CDR3 nucleotides are TGTGCCAGCTCACCACGACCTAGCGGGAGGGCAAACAATGAGCAGTTCTTC. Using reference TRBV18 and TRBJ2-1 for the parts outside the CDR3, the full variable domain is NAGVMQNPRHLVRRRGQEARLRCSPMKGHSHVYWYRQLPEEGLKFMVYLQKENIIDESGMPKERFSAEFPKEGPSILRIQQVVRGDSAAYFCASSPRPSGRANNEQFFGPGTRLTVL.